One and the same sample provided the 17 T cell receptor beta chains below, sequenced in a study of control samples from healthy donors and cancer patients. The table came from immunoSEQ multiplex PCR; TCRdb's copy has only in-frame clones and leaves some out. The table includes 95,000 to 150,000 clones, about 90% detected once. Sample: blood. These receptors all stem from a man in his forties or fifties in good health.

V gene TRBV18 combines with J gene TRBJ1-2, with D possibly matching TRBD1 (6 bases). The CDR3 length is 16 residues. Germline V gene lookup returns CDR1 KGHSH and CDR2 LQKENI. V was trimmed by 3 bases and J by 0 bases, leaving 14 bases between them. CDR3 in DNA: TGTGCCAGCTCACCCGGGACGACAGGAGCTAACTATGGCTACACCTTC. It is translated as CASSPGTTGANYGYTF.

The chain combines TRBV7-9 with TRBJ2-1; D is possibly TRBD1 (5 bases). V lost 5 bases and J 4 bases, leaving 15 bases between the germline ends. CDR3 length: 15 amino acids. Germline lookup yields CDR1 SEHNR and CDR2 FQNEAQ (reference sequence). The CDR3 sequence is CASSPVQGMYNEQFF. The CDR3 nucleotides are TGTGCCAGCAGCCCGGTGCAGGGAATGTACAATGAGCAGTTCTTC.

The rearrangement links TRBV19 to TRBJ1-1; a possible D gene is TRBD1 (5 bases). The germline CDR1 and CDR2 sequences are LNHDA and SQIVND (reference sequence). The V end was cut by 6 bases, the J end by 5 bases, with 22 bases between. This CDR3 is 16 amino acids long. This CDR3 reads CASSLWADLQGTEAFF. The DNA of the CDR3 is TGTGCCAGTAGCCTCTGGGCCGACCTCCAGGGTACTGAAGCTTTCTTT.

The gene calls are TRBV6-1 and TRBJ1-2; D possibly corresponds to TRBD1 (6 bases). This CDR3 contains 15 residues. Trimming removed 2 bases from V and 7 bases from J, with 17 bases in between. Germline CDR1 is MNHNS and CDR2 is SASEGT. The CDR3 DNA follows: TGTGCCAGCAGTGAAATGAGGGGGGCCGTACGTGGCTACACCTTC. This codes for CASSEMRGAVRGYTF.

The chain recombines TRBV5-1 with TRBJ2-7, with TRBD1 matching 10 bases. The junction had 4 bases not matched to a gene; V was cut back by 0 bases and J by 7 bases. The CDR3 spans 14 residues. Germline V lookup: CDR1 SGHRS, CDR2 YFSETQ. CDR3 sequence: CASSLGQGAREQYF. As DNA, the CDR3 is TGCGCCAGCAGCTTGGGACAGGGGGCCAGGGAGCAGTACTTC.

This clone was counted once. The rearrangement joins TRBV29-1 to TRBJ2-1; 11 bases match TRBD1. This CDR3 has 14 residues. Germline V gene data show CDR1 as SQVTM and CDR2 as ANQGSEA. The ends lost 5 bases at V and 5 bases at J; junction bases unmatched: 5. The CDR3 region has the DNA TGCAGCGTTATAAGGGACAGGGGGAACAATGAGCAGTTCTTC. Translation gives CSVIRDRGNNEQFF.

The chain links TRBV11-2 to TRBJ2-7, with D unclear. Germline V gives CDR1 SGHAT, CDR2 FQNNGV. The germline V and J ends were trimmed by 0 bases and 7 bases, with 10 bases remaining between them. CDR3 length: 13 amino acids. This CDR3 reads CASSLDLLGEQYF. The CDR3 bases are TGTGCCAGCAGCTTAGATCTTCTGGGTGAGCAGTACTTC. Complete variable domain (other parts from reference TRBV11-2 and TRBJ2-7): EAGVAQSPRYKIIEKRQSVAFWCNPISGHATLYWYQQILGQGPKLLIQFQNNGVVDDSQLPKDRFSAERLKGVDSTLKIQPAKLEDSAVYLCASSLDLLGEQYFGPGTRLTVT.

This chain connects TRBV5-4 to TRBJ2-5, with 11 nucleotides matching TRBD2. V lost 0 bases to trimming and J lost 1 base; unmatched junction nucleotides: 2. Per germline, CDR1 SGHNT and CDR2 YYREEE (reference sequence). The CDR3 has 16 residues. The CDR3 protein is CASSLGLAGGQETQYF. The CDR3, as DNA: TGTGCCAGCAGCTTGGGTCTAGCGGGGGGCCAAGAGACCCAGTACTTC.

The CDR3 reads CASSLARGSYEQYF. The CDR3 DNA follows: TGTGCCAGCAGCTTAGCGAGGGGTTCCTACGAGCAGTACTTC. The J gene is TRBJ2-7, the V gene TRBV7-2, with D perhaps given as TRBD1 or TRBD2 (5 bases each). CDR3 length: 14 residues. V was clipped by 0 bases and J by 1 base, with 7 bases between them. Germline lookup yields CDR1 SGHTA and CDR2 FQGNSA. The whole variable domain, remainder taken from reference TRBV7-2 and TRBJ2-7, is GAGVSQSPSNKVTEKGKDVELRCDPISGHTALYWYRQSLGQGLEFLIYFQGNSAPDKSGLPSDRFSAERTGGSVSTLTIQRTQQEDSAVYLCASSLARGSYEQYFGPGTRLTVT.

In this sample, this clone turned up once. The chain employs TRBV6-2 or TRBV6-3 and TRBJ2-1; weak D call: TRBD1 (5 bases). V lost 7 bases and J lost 3, with 10 bases in between. CDR3 length: 13 residues. Germline CDR1 is MNHEY and CDR2 is SVGEGT. DNA for the CDR3: TGTGCCAGCACCCCGGACAACTACAATGAGCAGTTCTTC. This gives the protein CASTPDNYNEQFF.

This CDR3 reads CASSLAQENTEAFF. CDR3 in DNA: TGTGCCAGCAGCTTGGCCCAGGAGAACACTGAAGCTTTCTTT. V usage is TRBV5-4 and J usage is TRBJ1-1; no reliable D call. CDR3 size: 14 residues. Between the trimmed V and J ends, which lost 0 bases and 1 base, there was a span of 7 bases. Germline CDR1 SGHNT, CDR2 YYREEE (reference sequence).

This clone appeared a few times. The gene calls are TRBV25-1 and TRBJ1-1; D is uncertain. Germline CDR1 reads MGHDK; CDR2 reads SYGVNS. Deletions cut 3 bases from V and 8 bases from J, with 13 bases between. The CDR3 totals 13 residues. The CDR3 spells CASSDTAPPEAFF. For the CDR3, the DNA is TGTGCCAGCAGTGATACCGCCCCCCCAGAAGCTTTCTTT.

This sequence joins TRBV27 and TRBJ2-1; 8 bases line up with TRBD2. Germline CDR1 reads MNHEY; CDR2 reads SMNVEV (reference sequence). With V trimmed by 0 bases and J by 4 bases, 17 bases remained unmatched. The CDR3 sequence is 20 residues long. The CDR3 region is CASSLSPARLAGSLYNEQFF. The CDR3 nucleotides are TGTGCCAGCAGTTTATCCCCCGCCCGGTTAGCGGGGTCGCTATACAATGAGCAGTTCTTC.

V and J are TRBV5-1 and TRBJ1-1; D perhaps matches TRBD1 (5 bases). Germline loops: CDR1 SGHRS, CDR2 YFSETQ. The V end lost 7 bases, the J end lost 0 bases, and 10 bases lay between the germline ends. The CDR3 has 13 residues. For the CDR3, the DNA is TGCGCCAGCTCACAGGAGATGAACACTGAAGCTTTCTTT. It yields the protein CASSQEMNTEAFF.

The chain couples TRBV2 to TRBJ1-1; D is possibly TRBD1 (6 bases). Deletions cut 6 bases from V and 1 base from J, with 12 bases between. Germline CDR1 and CDR2: SNHLY and FYNNEI. This CDR3 has 14 amino acids. CDR3 amino acids: CASRGHFQNTEAFF. CDR3 DNA: TGTGCCAGCAGGGGACATTTCCAGAACACTGAAGCTTTCTTT.

For this clone: Germline is not matched at one junction end, which may reflect a read error. This chain connects TRBV7-2 to TRBJ2-3, with 15 bases that match TRBD2. The CDR3 has 17 amino acids. The germline V gene has CDR1 SGHTA and CDR2 FQGNSA. CDR3 in DNA: TGTGCCAGCAGCCTGCTGGGACTAGCGGGGGGCACAAATACGCAGTATTTT. Protein: CASSLLGLAGGTNTQYF.

The gene calls are TRBV10-3 and TRBJ1-1; no clear D. Germline assignment: CDR1 ENHRY and CDR2 SYGVKD. The length of the CDR3 is 13 residues. The V and J ends lost 6 bases and 10 bases respectively, with 18 bases between them. The CDR3 DNA reads TGTGCCATCAGAAACGGGGAGGTGTCTAGAGCTTTCTTT. Residues: CAIRNGEVSRAFF.